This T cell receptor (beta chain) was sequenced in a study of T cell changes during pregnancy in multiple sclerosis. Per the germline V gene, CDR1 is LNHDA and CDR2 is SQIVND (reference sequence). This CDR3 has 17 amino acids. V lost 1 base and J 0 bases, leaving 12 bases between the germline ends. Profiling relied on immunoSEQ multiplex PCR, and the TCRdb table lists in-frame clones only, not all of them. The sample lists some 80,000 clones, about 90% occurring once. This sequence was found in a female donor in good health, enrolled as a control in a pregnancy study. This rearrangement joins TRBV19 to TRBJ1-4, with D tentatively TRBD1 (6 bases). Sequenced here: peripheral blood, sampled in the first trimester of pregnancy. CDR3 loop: CASSIGAGAPTNEKLFF. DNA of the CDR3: TGTGCCAGTAGTATAGGGGCGGGGGCCCCAACTAATGAAAAACTGTTTTTT.